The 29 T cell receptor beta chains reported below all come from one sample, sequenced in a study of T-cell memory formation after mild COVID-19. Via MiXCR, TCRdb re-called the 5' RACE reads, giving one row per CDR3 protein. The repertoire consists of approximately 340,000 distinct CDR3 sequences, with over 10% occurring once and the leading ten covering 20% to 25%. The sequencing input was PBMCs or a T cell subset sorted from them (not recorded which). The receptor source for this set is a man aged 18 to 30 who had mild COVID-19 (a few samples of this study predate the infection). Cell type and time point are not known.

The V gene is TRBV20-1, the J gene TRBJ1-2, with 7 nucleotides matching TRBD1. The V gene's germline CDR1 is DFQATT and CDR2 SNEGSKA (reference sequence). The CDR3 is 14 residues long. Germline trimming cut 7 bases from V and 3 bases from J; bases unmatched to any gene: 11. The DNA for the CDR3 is TGCAGTGTTAAAACACAGGGGAAGGACTATGGCTACACCTTC. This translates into CSVKTQGKDYGYTF.

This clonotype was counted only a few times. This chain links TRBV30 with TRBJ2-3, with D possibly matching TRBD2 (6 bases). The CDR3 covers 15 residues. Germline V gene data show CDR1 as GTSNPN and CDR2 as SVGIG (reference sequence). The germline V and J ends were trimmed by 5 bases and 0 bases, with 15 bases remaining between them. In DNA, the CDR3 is TGTGCCTGGGCGTCTTGGGGGGTTAGCACAGATACGCAGTATTTT. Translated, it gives CAWASWGVSTDTQYF.

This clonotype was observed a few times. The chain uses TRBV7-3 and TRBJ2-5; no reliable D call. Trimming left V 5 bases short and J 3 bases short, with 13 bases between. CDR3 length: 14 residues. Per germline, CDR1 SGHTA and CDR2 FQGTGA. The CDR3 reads CASSPGPREETQYF. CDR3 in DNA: TGTGCCAGCAGCCCGGGCCCTAGAGAAGAGACCCAGTACTTC.

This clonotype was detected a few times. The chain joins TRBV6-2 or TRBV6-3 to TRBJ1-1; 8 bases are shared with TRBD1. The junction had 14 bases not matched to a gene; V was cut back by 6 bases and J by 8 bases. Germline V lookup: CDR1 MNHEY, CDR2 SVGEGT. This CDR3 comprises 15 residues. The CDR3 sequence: CASSPRGQGRTEAFF. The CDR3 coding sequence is TGTGCCAGCAGCCCGCGTGGACAGGGACGGACGGAAGCTTTCTTT.

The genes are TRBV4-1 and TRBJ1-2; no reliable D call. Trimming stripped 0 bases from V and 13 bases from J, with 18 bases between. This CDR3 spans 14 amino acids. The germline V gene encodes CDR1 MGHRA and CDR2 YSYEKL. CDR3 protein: CASSQDTAGRGFTF. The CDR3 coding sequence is TGCGCCAGCAGCCAAGATACGGCCGGACGGGGATTCACCTTC.

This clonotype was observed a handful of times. DNA for the CDR3: TGTGCCAGCAGCGGAGAGAAGGGACGCACCGGGGAGCTGTTTTTT. Protein sequence: CASSGEKGRTGELFF. The chain employs TRBV7-9 and TRBJ2-2, with D perhaps being TRBD1 or TRBD2 (5 bases each). Looked up from germline, CDR1 is SEHNR and CDR2 is FQNEAQ (reference sequence). This CDR3 contains 15 residues. V was pared by 5 bases and J by 4 bases, with 14 bases between. The whole variable domain, filled in from reference TRBV7-9 and TRBJ2-2, reads DTGVSQNPRHKITKRGQNVTFRCDPISEHNRLYWYRQTLGQGPEFLTYFQNEAQLEKSRLLSDRFSAERPKGSFSTLEIQRTEQGDSAMYLCASSGEKGRTGELFFGEGSRLTVL.

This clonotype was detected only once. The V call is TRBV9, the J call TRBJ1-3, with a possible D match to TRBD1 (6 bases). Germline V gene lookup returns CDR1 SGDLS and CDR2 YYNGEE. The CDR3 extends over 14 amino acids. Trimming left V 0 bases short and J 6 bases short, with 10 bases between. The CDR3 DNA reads TGTGCCAGCAGCGTAGATGAGGGGGTAAACACCATATATTTT. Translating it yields CASSVDEGVNTIYF.

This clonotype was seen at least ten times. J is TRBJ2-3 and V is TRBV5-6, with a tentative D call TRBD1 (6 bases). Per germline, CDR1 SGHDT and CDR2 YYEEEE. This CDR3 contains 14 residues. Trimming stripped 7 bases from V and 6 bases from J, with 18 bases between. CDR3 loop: CASYPQGHLDTQYF. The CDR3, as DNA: TGTGCCAGCTATCCACAGGGTCATTTGGATACGCAGTATTTT.

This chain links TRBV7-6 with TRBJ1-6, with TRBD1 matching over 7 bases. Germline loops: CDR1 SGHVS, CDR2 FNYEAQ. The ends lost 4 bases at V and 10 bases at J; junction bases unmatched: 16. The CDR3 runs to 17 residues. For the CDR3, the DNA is TGTGCCAGCAGCTCAGATTCCTACCGGGACAGCCGATCACCCCTCCACTTT. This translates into CASSSDSYRDSRSPLHF.

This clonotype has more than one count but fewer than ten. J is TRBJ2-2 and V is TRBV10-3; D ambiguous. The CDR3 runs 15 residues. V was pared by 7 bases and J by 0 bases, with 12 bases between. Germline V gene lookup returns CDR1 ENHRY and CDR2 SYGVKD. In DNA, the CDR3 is TGTGCCATCAAACCCGCCAGTTCGAACACCGGGGAGCTGTTTTTT. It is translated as CAIKPASSNTGELFF.

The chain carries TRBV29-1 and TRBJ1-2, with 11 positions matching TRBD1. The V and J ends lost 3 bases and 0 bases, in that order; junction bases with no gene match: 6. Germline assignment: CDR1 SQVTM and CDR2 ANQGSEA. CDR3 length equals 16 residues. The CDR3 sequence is CSVDGTGGAPNYGYTF. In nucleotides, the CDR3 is TGCAGCGTTGATGGGACAGGGGGAGCCCCTAACTATGGCTACACCTTC. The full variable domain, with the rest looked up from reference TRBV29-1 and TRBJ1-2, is SAVISQKPSRDICQRGTSLTIQCQVDSQVTMMFWYRQQPGQSLTLIATANQGSEATYESGFVIDKFPISRPNLTFSTLTVSNMSPEDSSIYLCSVDGTGGAPNYGYTFGSGTRLTVV.

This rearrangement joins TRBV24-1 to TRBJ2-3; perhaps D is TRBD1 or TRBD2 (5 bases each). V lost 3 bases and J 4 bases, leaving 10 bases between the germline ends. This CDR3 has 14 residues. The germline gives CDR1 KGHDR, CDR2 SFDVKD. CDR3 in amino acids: CATSDPQGADTQYF. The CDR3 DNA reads TGTGCCACCAGTGATCCCCAGGGAGCAGATACGCAGTATTTT.

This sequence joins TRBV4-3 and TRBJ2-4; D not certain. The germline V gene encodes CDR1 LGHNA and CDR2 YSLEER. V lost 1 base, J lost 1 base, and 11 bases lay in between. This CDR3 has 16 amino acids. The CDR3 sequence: CASSQGLMGAKNIQYF. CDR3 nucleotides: TGCGCCAGCAGCCAAGGTTTAATGGGGGCCAAAAACATTCAGTACTTC.

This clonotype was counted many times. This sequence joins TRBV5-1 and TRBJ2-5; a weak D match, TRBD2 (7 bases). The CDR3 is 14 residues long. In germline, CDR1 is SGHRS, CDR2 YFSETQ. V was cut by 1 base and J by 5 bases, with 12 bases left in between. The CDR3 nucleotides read TGCGCCAGCAGCTTGCGGGGGGCGAAGGAGACCCAGTACTTC. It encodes CASSLRGAKETQYF.

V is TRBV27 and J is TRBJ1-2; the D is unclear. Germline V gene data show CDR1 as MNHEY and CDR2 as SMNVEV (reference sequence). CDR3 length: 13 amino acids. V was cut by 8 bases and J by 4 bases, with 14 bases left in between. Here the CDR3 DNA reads TGTGCCAGCGGCGCCGGGCCGAGCTATGGCTACACCTTC. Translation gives CASGAGPSYGYTF.

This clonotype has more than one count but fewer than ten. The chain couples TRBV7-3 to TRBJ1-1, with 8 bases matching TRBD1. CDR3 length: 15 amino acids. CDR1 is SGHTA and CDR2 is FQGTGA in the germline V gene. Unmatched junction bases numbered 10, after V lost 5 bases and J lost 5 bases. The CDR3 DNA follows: TGTGCCAGCAGCACCCGTACAGGGGGGTGGACTGAAGCTTTCTTT. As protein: CASSTRTGGWTEAFF.

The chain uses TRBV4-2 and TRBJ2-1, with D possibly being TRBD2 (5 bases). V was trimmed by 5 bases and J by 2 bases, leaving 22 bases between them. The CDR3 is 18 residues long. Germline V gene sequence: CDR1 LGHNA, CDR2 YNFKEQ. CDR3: CASSSRTLGAGPYNEQFF. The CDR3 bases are TGTGCCAGCAGCTCAAGAACTTTAGGTGCGGGTCCCTACAATGAGCAGTTCTTC.

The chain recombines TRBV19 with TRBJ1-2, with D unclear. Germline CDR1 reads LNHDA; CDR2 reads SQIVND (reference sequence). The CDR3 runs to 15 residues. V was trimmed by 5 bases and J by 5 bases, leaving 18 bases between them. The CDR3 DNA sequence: TGTGCCAGTAGTGCGCCCCAGTGGGCCGGGTATGGCTACACCTTC. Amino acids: CASSAPQWAGYGYTF. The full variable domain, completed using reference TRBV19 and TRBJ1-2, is DGGITQSPKYLFRKEGQNVTLSCEQNLNHDAMYWYRQDPGQGLRLIYYSQIVNDFQKGDIAEGYSVSREKKESFPLTVTSAQKNPTAFYLCASSAPQWAGYGYTFGSGTRLTVV.

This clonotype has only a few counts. As DNA, the CDR3 is TGTGCCAGCAGCTCACTCGGGGCTTGGGAGACCCAGTACTTC. Its protein product is CASSSLGAWETQYF. The chain employs TRBV7-2 and TRBJ2-5; D may match TRBD1 or TRBD2 (5 bases each). CDR1 is SGHTA, CDR2 FQGNSA, per germline. The CDR3 runs to 14 residues. V was trimmed by 4 bases and J by 5 bases, leaving 14 bases between them.

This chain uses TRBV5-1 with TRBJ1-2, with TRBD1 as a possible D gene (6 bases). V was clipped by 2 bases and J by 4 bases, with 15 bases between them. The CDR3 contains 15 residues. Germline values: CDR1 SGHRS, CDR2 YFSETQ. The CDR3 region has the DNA TGCGCCAGCAGCTTCTCTGGGGCAGGGGCCTATGGCTACACCTTC. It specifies CASSFSGAGAYGYTF.

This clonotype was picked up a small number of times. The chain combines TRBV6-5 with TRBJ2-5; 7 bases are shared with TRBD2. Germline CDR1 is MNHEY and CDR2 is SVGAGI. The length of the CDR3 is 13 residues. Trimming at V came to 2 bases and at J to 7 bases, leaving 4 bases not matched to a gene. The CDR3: CASSYRGGGTQYF. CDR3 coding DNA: TGTGCCAGCAGTTACCGCGGGGGAGGGACCCAGTACTTC.

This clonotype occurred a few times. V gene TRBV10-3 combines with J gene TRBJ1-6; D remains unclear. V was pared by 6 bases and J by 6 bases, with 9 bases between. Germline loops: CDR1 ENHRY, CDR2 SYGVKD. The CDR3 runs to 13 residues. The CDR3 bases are TGTGCCATCAGCGGCTCGGTTAATTCACCCCTCCACTTT. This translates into CAISGSVNSPLHF.

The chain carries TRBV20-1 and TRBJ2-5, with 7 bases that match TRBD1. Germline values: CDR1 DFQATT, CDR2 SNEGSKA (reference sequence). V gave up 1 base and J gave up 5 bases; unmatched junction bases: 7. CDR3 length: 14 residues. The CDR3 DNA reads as TGCAGTGCTAGAGCGCAGCAGGGGGTGGAGACCCAGTACTTC. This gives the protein CSARAQQGVETQYF.

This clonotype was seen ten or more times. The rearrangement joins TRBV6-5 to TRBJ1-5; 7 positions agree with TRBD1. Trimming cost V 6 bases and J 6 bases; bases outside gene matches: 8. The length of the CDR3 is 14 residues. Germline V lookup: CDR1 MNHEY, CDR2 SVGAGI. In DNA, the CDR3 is TGTGCCAGCAGCGCCACAGGGGTGAGTCAGCCCCAGCATTTT. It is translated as CASSATGVSQPQHF.

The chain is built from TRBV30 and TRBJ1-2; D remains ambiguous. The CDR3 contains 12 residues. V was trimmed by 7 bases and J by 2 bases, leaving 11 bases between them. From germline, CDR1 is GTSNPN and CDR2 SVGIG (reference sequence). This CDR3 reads CAYARGNYGYTF. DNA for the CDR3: TGTGCCTACGCTCGGGGAAACTATGGCTACACCTTC.

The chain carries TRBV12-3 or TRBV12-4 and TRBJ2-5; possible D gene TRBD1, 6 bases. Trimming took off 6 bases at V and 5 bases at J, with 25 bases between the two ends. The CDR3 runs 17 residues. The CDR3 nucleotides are TGTGCCAGCAGCTGGGCTCCGGGCAGGGGAAATTCGGAGACCCAGTACTTC. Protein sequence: CASSWAPGRGNSETQYF.

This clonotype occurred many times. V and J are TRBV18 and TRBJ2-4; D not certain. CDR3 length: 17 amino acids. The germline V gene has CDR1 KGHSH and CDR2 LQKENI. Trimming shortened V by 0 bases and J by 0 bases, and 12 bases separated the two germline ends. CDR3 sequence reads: CASSPPGPQVAKNIQYF. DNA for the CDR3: TGTGCCAGCTCACCACCGGGCCCACAAGTAGCCAAAAACATTCAGTACTTC.

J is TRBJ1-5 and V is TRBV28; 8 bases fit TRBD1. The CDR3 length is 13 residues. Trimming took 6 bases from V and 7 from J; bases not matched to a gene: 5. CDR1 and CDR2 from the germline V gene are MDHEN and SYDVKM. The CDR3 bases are TGTGCCAGCAGGGAGGACAGGGACCAGCCCCAGCATTTT. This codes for CASREDRDQPQHF.

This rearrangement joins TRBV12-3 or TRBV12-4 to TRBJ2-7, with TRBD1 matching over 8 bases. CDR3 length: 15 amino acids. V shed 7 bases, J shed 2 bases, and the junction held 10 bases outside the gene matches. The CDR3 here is CASTKRRDRTYEQYF. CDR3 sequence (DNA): TGTGCCAGCACCAAACGCCGGGACAGGACCTACGAGCAGTACTTC.